These T cell receptor beta chains were read from a single sample in a study of T cell repertoires in cytomegalovirus infection. In TCRdb, the reads were re-called with MiXCR into one record per CDR3 protein. The sample lists a few hundred thousand distinct CDR3 sequences; around a sixth were seen once. Input material: PBMCs. These receptors were taken from a human donor in good health (CMV status not recorded). Some clones in this sample may be carry-over from other donors' samples. Each CDR3 is given with its conserved first and last residue. The D gene is left open where the match is weak. Clone size is shown for a subset of rows, as once, few, many or a class of expanded clone.

clone size	J gene	D gene	V gene	CDR3 DNA	CDR3 protein
few	TRBJ2-3	.	TRBV5-1	TGCGCCAGCAGCCCGGGGAGGGGGACCCGGACCTCGGGGGGCACAGATACGCAGTATTTT	CASSPGRGTRTSGGTDTQYF
few	TRBJ1-4	.	TRBV28	TGTGCCAGCAAGCAGGAGACTAATGAAAAACTGTTTTTT	CASKQETNEKLFF
.	TRBJ1-2	TRBD1	TRBV6-5	TGTGCCAGCAGTTTAGGGACAGGGCATCATGGCTACACCTTC	CASSLGTGHHGYTF
few	TRBJ2-5	.	TRBV7-9	TGTGCCAGCAGCGTCGGGGATACTGGGCGGGAGACCCAGTACTTC	CASSVGDTGRETQYF
many	TRBJ2-4	.	TRBV7-2	TGTGCCAGCACTACTTACGCCACAAATGGCATTCAGTACTTC	CASTTYATNGIQYF
.	TRBJ1-1	.	TRBV12-3/TRBV12-4	TGTGCCAGCAGTTTAACCGGGGACGGATTGAACACTGAAGCTTTCTTT	CASSLTGDGLNTEAFF
.	TRBJ2-3	TRBD2	TRBV6-5	TGTGCCAGCAGTTACTCGAGCCCTCAGCGGGGGGGCGGGGATACGCAGTATTTT	CASSYSSPQRGGGDTQYF
many	TRBJ1-1	.	TRBV12-3/TRBV12-4	TGTGCCAGCAGTTTGATTGACAGCGGAGCTTTCTTT	CASSLIDSGAFF
.	TRBJ1-1	TRBD1	TRBV4-1	TGCGCCAGCAGCCAGGGGAGACAGGGGAACACTGAAGCTTTCTTT	CASSQGRQGNTEAFF
.	TRBJ1-1	.	TRBV29-1	TGCAGCGTTGATTCCCATGTAAACACTGAAGCTTTCTTT	CSVDSHVNTEAFF
few	TRBJ1-3	.	TRBV7-2	TGTGCCAGCAGCTTAGGAGGAAGTGAGGGAAACACCATATATTTT	CASSLGGSEGNTIYF
many	TRBJ1-6	TRBD1	TRBV7-2	TGTGCCAGCAGCTTAGGGCGGACAGGAGGGTTCGGTTCACCCCTCCACTTT	CASSLGRTGGFGSPLHF
many	TRBJ2-7	TRBD1	TRBV7-2	TGTGCCAGCACCGAGGACAGGGAATTTGGCGAGCAGTACTTC	CASTEDREFGEQYF
few	TRBJ2-3	.	TRBV27	TGTGCCAGCAGTTTACAGGCGGCAGATACGCAGTATTTT	CASSLQAADTQYF
many	TRBJ2-2	TRBD1	TRBV7-9	TGTGCCGACAGGGGGAACACCGGGGAGCTGTTTTTT	CADRGNTGELFF
many	TRBJ2-7	TRBD2	TRBV7-2	TGTGCCAGCAGCTTACTTGCGGGGGGACCCTACGAGCAGTACTTC	CASSLLAGGPYEQYF
few	TRBJ1-5	.	TRBV2	TGTGCCAGTCGAACTGGGCAGCAGCCCCAGCATTTT	CASRTGQQPQHF
.	TRBJ1-6	TRBD1	TRBV6-2/TRBV6-3	TGTGCCAGCAGTTGGGACAGGGGGCGTCCTTCACCCCTCCACTTT	CASSWDRGRPSPLHF
many	TRBJ2-2	TRBD2	TRBV7-2	TGTGCCAGCAGCCAACGCGGGGGGGCCGGGACCGGGGAGCTGTTTTTT	CASSQRGGAGTGELFF
.	TRBJ1-1	.	TRBV5-1	TGCGCCAGCAGCTTGCTGGGATGGGACACTGAAGCTTTCTTT	CASSLLGWDTEAFF
many	TRBJ1-4	.	TRBV12-3/TRBV12-4	TGTGCCAGCAGTTCAAAGGGGGTACTCGGTGAAAAACTGTTTTTT	CASSSKGVLGEKLFF
many	TRBJ2-7	.	TRBV3-1	TGTGCCAGCAGCCATGATCCAGGGTCCTACGAGCAGTACTTC	CASSHDPGSYEQYF
many	TRBJ2-1	.	TRBV7-2	TGTGCCAGCAGAAGTCCAGGGAGCTCCTACAATGAGCAGTTCTTC	CASRSPGSSYNEQFF
many	TRBJ2-5	TRBD2	TRBV7-8	TGTGCCAGCAGCTTAAGGGCGGGGGGGCCAGAGACCCAGTACTTC	CASSLRAGGPETQYF
many	TRBJ1-1	.	TRBV7-8	TGTGCCAGCAGCTTAGAGGGGTCATGGGGCACTGAAGCTTTCTTT	CASSLEGSWGTEAFF
many	TRBJ1-6	.	TRBV7-2	TGTGCCAGCAGCTTAGTATTGTTGAATTCACCCCTCCACTTT	CASSLVLLNSPLHF
.	TRBJ1-2	.	TRBV20-1	TGCAGTGCTAGGCTTCAGGGTTGGGCCTATGGCTACACCTTC	CSARLQGWAYGYTF
.	TRBJ2-3	.	TRBV28	TGTGCCAGCAGTGGAACTGGACCCCTCGTGGATACGCAGTATTTT	CASSGTGPLVDTQYF
many	TRBJ1-6	TRBD1	TRBV7-2	TGTGCCAGCAGCGTGTTAAGGACAGGGGCCTATTCACCCCTCCACTTT	CASSVLRTGAYSPLHF